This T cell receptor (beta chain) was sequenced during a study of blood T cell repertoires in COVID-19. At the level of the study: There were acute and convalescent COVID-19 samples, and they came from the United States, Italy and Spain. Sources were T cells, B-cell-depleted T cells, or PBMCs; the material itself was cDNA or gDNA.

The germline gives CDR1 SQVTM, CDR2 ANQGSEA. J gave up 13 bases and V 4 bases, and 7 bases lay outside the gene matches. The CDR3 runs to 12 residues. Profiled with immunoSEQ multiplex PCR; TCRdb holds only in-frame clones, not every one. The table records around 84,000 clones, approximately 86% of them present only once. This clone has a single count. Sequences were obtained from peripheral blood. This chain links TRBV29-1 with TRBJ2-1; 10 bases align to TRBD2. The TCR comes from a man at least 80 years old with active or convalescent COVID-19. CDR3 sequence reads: CSVVVSGRSQFF. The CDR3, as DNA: TGCAGCGTTGTAGTTAGCGGGAGGAGCCAGTTCTTC.